Presented here are 14 T cell receptor beta chains from one specimen sequenced in a study of blood T cell repertoires in COVID-19. TCRdb's copy holds only in-frame clones and misses some; the assay was immunoSEQ multiplex PCR. Of 400,000 to 450,000 clones in the sample, around 89% were seen once. The specimen sequenced was peripheral blood. All receptors derive from a woman between 40 and 50 years old with COVID-19, enrolled during active disease.

The J gene is TRBJ1-5, the V gene TRBV6-1; D not resolved. The length of the CDR3 is 16 residues. Germline lookup yields CDR1 MNHNS and CDR2 SASEGT. V was clipped by 0 bases and J by 3 bases, with 12 bases between them. CDR3 region: CASSEALADPNQPQHF. The CDR3 nucleotides are TGTGCCAGCAGTGAAGCCCTAGCGGATCCCAATCAGCCCCAGCATTTT.

This clone was seen a handful of times. In DNA, the CDR3 is TGTGCCAGCAGCTCCCCGGCCCAGTGGGGCGAAAAACTGTTTTTT. Translated, it gives CASSSPAQWGEKLFF. The chain links TRBV7-2 to TRBJ1-4, with D perhaps matching TRBD1 (5 bases). The CDR3 has 15 residues. The V and J ends lost 4 bases and 8 bases respectively, with 17 bases between them. Per germline, CDR1 SGHTA and CDR2 FQGNSA.

The chain uses TRBV30 and TRBJ1-5, with 8 bases fitting TRBD1. The germline V gene encodes CDR1 GTSNPN and CDR2 SVGIG (reference sequence). Trimming at V came to 2 bases and at J to 3 bases, leaving 12 bases not matched to a gene. This CDR3 spans 17 amino acids. The CDR3, as DNA: TGTGCCTGGAGTACAGGGGGATGGGCAGCCTTCAATCAGCCCCAGCATTTT. Encoded protein: CAWSTGGWAAFNQPQHF.

The chain is built from TRBV11-2 and TRBJ1-2; TRBD1 is a possible D gene (5 bases). CDR1 and CDR2 from the germline V gene are SGHAT and FQNNGV. The CDR3 is 13 residues long. Trimming cost V 4 bases and J 2 bases, with 8 bases left between them. The CDR3 sequence: CASSSGHNYGYTF. The DNA of the CDR3 is TGTGCCAGCAGCTCCGGACACAACTATGGCTACACCTTC.

Note on this clone: An end of the junction differs from the germline gene, which may be a read error. This chain uses TRBV7-7 with TRBJ2-3; D remains unclear. CDR1 and CDR2 from the germline V gene are SSHAT and FNYEAQ (reference sequence). The CDR3 is 13 residues long. Here the CDR3 reads CASSPRGTDTQYF. CDR3 bases: TGTGCTAGCAGCCCGAGAGGCACAGATACGCAGTATTTT. Complete variable domain (other parts from reference TRBV7-7 and TRBJ2-3): GAGVSQSPRYKVTKRGQDVTLRCDPISSHATLYWYQQALGQGPEFLTYFNYEAQPDKSGLPSDRFSAERPEGSISTLTIQRTEQRDSAMYRCASSPRGTDTQYFGPGTRLTVL.

This clone was seen a handful of times. This chain uses TRBV28 with TRBJ1-1, with D possibly being TRBD1 (6 bases). Trimming cost V 5 bases and J 0 bases, with 10 bases left between them. The CDR3 has 14 residues. The germline V gene encodes CDR1 MDHEN and CDR2 SYDVKM. CDR3: CASSQGLMNTEAFF. DNA of the CDR3: TGTGCCAGCAGTCAGGGGCTGATGAACACTGAAGCTTTCTTT.

The V call is TRBV13, the J call TRBJ1-5; 8 bases map to TRBD1. The J segment lost 7 bases and the V segment lost 5 bases, leaving 4 bases of the junction unmatched. Germline V gene sequence: CDR1 PRHDT, CDR2 FYEKMQ (reference sequence). CDR3 length: 13 residues. CDR3 residues: CASSPGGLQPQHF. CDR3 DNA sequence: TGTGCCAGCAGCCCAGGGGGCCTGCAGCCCCAGCATTTT.

This chain uses TRBV28 with TRBJ1-5, with a weak D call TRBD1 (5 bases). CDR1 is MDHEN and CDR2 is SYDVKM in the germline V gene. V was clipped by 2 bases and J by 0 bases, with 17 bases between them. The CDR3 is made up of 18 amino acids. In DNA form, the CDR3 reads TGTGCCAGCAGTTTAAGGGGCGGGGTTCCCTATAGCAATCAGCCCCAGCATTTT. Its translation is CASSLRGGVPYSNQPQHF.

The chain carries TRBV7-3 and TRBJ2-1, with TRBD2 as a possible D gene (6 bases). V dropped 4 bases and J dropped 3 bases, with 10 bases sitting between them. CDR3 length: 14 residues. Germline V gene sequence: CDR1 SGHTA, CDR2 FQGTGA. CDR3 DNA sequence: TGTGCCAGCAGCTCTCGGACTAACTACAATGAGCAGTTCTTC. It is translated as CASSSRTNYNEQFF.

This rearrangement joins TRBV7-2 to TRBJ1-6, with 7 bases identical to TRBD1. J was trimmed by 10 bases and V by 4 bases; bases with no gene match: 10. Per germline, CDR1 SGHTA and CDR2 FQGNSA. The CDR3 runs to 15 residues. CDR3 nucleotide sequence: TGTGCCAGCAGCTCAGTGACAGGGAATGCGTCACCCCTCCACTTT. This codes for CASSSVTGNASPLHF.

This sequence joins TRBV2 and TRBJ2-1; the D gene is possibly TRBD2 (6 bases). CDR3 length: 16 residues. CDR1 is SNHLY, CDR2 FYNNEI, per germline. V was cut by 4 bases and J by 1 base, with 14 bases left in between. CDR3 sequence (DNA): TGTGCCAGCAGTGCAGTTGCGGGATGGTCCTACAATGAGCAGTTCTTC. This gives the protein CASSAVAGWSYNEQFF.

This clone has a handful of counts. The genes are TRBV3-1 (or the pseudogene TRBV3-2) and TRBJ2-7, with D perhaps matching TRBD2 (7 bases). The CDR3 is 16 amino acids. The germline V gene has CDR1 LGHDT and CDR2 YNNKEL (reference sequence). V gave up 3 bases and J gave up 3 bases, with 18 bases separating them. CDR3 in DNA: TGTGCCAGCAGCCATCGTTTGGGGGGGACACACTACGAGCAGTACTTC. It specifies CASSHRLGGTHYEQYF.

The chain recombines TRBV21-1 with TRBJ2-1; the tabulated D call, TRBD2, remains unverified against the DNA. TRBV21-1 is classified as a pseudogene. The CDR3 length is 15 residues. The DNA for the CDR3 is TGTGCCAGCAGCAGCGGTCCCGTCATCTACAATGAGCAGTTCTTC. Protein sequence: CASSSGPVIYNEQFF.

This chain joins TRBV7-8 and TRBJ1-1; 7 positions agree with TRBD1. The germline V gene encodes CDR1 SGHVS and CDR2 FQNEAQ. The V gene end was trimmed by 3 bases and the J gene end by 0 bases; junction bases not matched to a gene: 7. The CDR3 covers 16 residues. The CDR3 region has the DNA TGTGCCAGCAGCTTTACCCCGGGACAGATGAACACTGAAGCTTTCTTT. Translation gives CASSFTPGQMNTEAFF.